This TCR beta chain was documented in a study of T-cell memory formation after mild COVID-19. CDR3 length: 13 amino acids. V lost 0 bases, J lost 6 bases, and 6 bases lay in between. Looked up from germline, CDR1 is LGHDT and CDR2 is YNNKEL (reference sequence). In its sample, this clonotype was seen a few times. TCRdb called the 5' RACE reads again in MiXCR, with one record for every CDR3 protein. The top ten hold 3.5% to 4% of the sample, which has around 200,000 distinct CDR3 sequences, more than 8% seen once. The TCR was taken from a young man who had mild COVID-19 (a few samples of this study predate the infection). Cell type and time point are not known. Sequencing was carried out using PBMCs or a T cell subset sorted from them (not recorded which). The chain joins TRBV3-1 to TRBJ1-5; D uncertain. The CDR3, as DNA: TGTGCCAGCAGCCAAGATTTGGTTCAGCCCCAGCATTTT. Amino acid sequence: CASSQDLVQPQHF.